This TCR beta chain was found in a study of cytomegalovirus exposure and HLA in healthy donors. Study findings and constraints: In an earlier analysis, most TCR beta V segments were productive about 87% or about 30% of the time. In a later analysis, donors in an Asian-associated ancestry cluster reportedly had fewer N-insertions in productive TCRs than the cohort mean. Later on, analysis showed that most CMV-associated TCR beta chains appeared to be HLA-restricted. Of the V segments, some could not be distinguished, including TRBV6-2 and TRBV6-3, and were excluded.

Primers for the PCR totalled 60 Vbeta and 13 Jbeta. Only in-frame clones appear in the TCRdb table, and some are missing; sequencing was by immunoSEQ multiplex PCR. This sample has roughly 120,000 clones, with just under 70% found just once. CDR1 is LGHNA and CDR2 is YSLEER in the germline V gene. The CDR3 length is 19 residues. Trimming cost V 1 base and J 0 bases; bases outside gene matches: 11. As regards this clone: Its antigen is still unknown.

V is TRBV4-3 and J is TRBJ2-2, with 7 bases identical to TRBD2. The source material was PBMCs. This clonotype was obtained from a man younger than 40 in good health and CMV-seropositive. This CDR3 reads CASSQAPVSGPANTGELFF. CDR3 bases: TGCGCCAGCAGCCAAGCTCCGGTTAGCGGGCCTGCGAACACCGGGGAGCTGTTTTTT.